Listed here is a single TCR beta chain. The target antigen is unknown. The CDR3 runs to 15 residues. The V end lost 0 bases, the J end lost 8 bases, and 14 bases lay between the germline ends. CDR1 and CDR2 from the germline V gene are SGHTA and FQGNSA. Each CDR3 protein gets one entry after TCRdb re-called the 5' RACE reads with MiXCR. This table has 450,000 to 650,000 distinct CDR3 sequences, about 20% appearing once. This record comes from a study of T-cell memory formation after mild COVID-19. General study points: Whereas later expanders leaned CD4+, clones contracting day 15 to 85 showed a balanced CD4/CD8 makeup.

The receptor's source is an adult woman who had mild COVID-19 (a few samples of this study predate the infection). Cell type and time point are not known. The chain links TRBV7-2 to TRBJ1-5, with D maybe TRBD1 (5 bases). The sample taken for sequencing was PBMCs or a T cell subset sorted from them (not recorded which). The CDR3 nucleotides are TGTGCCAGCAGCTTAGCCGGGGGGGTCAGGGAGCCCCAGCATTTT. Protein product: CASSLAGGVREPQHF.